These T cell receptor beta chains were read from a single sample in a study of technical replicates of blood from a few donors. Repertoires were generated with immunoSEQ multiplex PCR, while TCRdb's copy carries only in-frame clones and drops some. The table records roughly 48,000 clones, roughly 90% of them present only once. Sequencing was carried out using PBMCs. All receptors derive from a human donor in good health. Some clones in this sample may be carry-over from other donors' samples. Each CDR3 is given with its conserved first and last residue. Fields, in order: J gene, V gene, CDR3 protein.

TRBJ1-1	TRBV19	CASSIAISDTEAFF
TRBJ1-2	TRBV2	CASSENYGYTF
TRBJ2-5	TRBV6-4	CASTPNEDRVLETQYF
TRBJ2-7	TRBV11-1	CASSSGQVVYF
TRBJ2-6	TRBV5-6	CASSPRRRAGANVLTF
TRBJ2-7	TRBV4-3	CASSQGPGTMSYEQYF
TRBJ1-6	TRBV30	CAWIRGPDGGSPLHF
TRBJ2-7	TRBV4-2	CASSQVRTYEQYF
TRBJ1-1	TRBV30	CAWSSSGSTEAFF
TRBJ2-7	TRBV5-1	CASSNGQKTYEQYF
TRBJ2-7	TRBV9	CASSVGLLAGPKEQYF
TRBJ2-7	TRBV4-3	CASSPHRGSYEQYF
TRBJ2-1	TRBV25-1	CASSDYGLAGGNEQFF
TRBJ2-1	TRBV15	CATSRGSGGTYEQFF
TRBJ2-5	TRBV6-5	CASSPAGLFQETQYF
TRBJ2-3	TRBV2	CASSLRQENTDTQYF
TRBJ2-1	TRBV18	CASSPPSLAGGSEQFF
TRBJ2-7	TRBV2	CASSEQSPEQYF
TRBJ1-3	TRBV7-9	CASSSPYRGRDGNTIYF
TRBJ2-3	TRBV2	CASKSSGGADTQYF
TRBJ2-3	TRBV2	CASTKTGLASTDTQYF
TRBJ1-1	TRBV5-4	CASIKSGGLNTEAFF
TRBJ2-5	TRBV12-5	CASGLVPPSGGHYF
TRBJ2-7	TRBV6-1	CASSSTSGSVDEQYF
TRBJ2-3	TRBV6-4	CASSGGDSTDTQYF
TRBJ1-1	TRBV30	CAWSVGVSAEAFF
TRBJ1-3	TRBV6-5	CASSRTRSSGNTIYF
TRBJ2-2	TRBV12-5	CASGLVLAGGPRSGELFF
TRBJ1-1	TRBV21-1	CASSTGDEAFF
TRBJ2-6	TRBV5-1	CASSLLPPGSGANVLTF
TRBJ2-7	TRBV6-6	CASSYSPGGSYEQYF
TRBJ2-7	TRBV5-1	CASSTGTSGSYEQYF
TRBJ2-2	TRBV4-3	CASSQERHGRATNTGELFF
TRBJ1-5	TRBV7-8	CASSLEPYTRPQHF
TRBJ2-5	TRBV7-9	CASSLGGTRRRETQYF
TRBJ1-3	TRBV11-2	CASSLVVSSGNTIYF
TRBJ1-1	TRBV7-9	CASSPRGVIAAFF
TRBJ1-1	TRBV18	CASSEMNTEAFF
TRBJ2-2	TRBV4-3	CASSPRTDTGELFF
TRBJ1-4	TRBV18	CASSPDREGEKLFF
TRBJ1-1	TRBV14	CASSQAYTEAFF
TRBJ2-7	TRBV9	CASSVATGGYEQYF
TRBJ2-5	TRBV7-2	CASSFVISGETQYF
TRBJ2-7	TRBV30	CAWSAGNYEQYF
TRBJ2-4	TRBV4-1	CASSRLGGAKNIQYF